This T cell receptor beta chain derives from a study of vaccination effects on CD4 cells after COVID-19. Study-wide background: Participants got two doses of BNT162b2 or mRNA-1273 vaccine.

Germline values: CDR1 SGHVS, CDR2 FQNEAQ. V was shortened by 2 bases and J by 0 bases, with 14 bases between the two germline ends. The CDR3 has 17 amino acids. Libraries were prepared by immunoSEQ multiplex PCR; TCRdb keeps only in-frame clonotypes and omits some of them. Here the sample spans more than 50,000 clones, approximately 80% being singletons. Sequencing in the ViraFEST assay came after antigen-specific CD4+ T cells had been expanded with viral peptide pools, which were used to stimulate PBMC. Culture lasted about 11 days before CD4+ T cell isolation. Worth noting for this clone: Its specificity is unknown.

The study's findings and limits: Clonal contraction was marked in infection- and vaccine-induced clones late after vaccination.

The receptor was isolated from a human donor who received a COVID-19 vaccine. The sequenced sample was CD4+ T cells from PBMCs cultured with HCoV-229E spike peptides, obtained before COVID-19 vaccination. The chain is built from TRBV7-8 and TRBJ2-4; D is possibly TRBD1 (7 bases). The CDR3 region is CASSLSTGEAAKNIQYF. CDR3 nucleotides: TGTGCCAGCAGCTTATCCACAGGGGAGGCAGCCAAAAACATTCAGTACTTC.